The next 2 T cell receptor beta chains were all read from a single sample in a study of CD4+ T cells in melanoma. This table comes from immunoSEQ multiplex PCR, and its TCRdb copy is limited to in-frame clones, with some not included. The sample has about 9,900 clones; about 73% are singletons. Sequencing input: tumor tissue. The receptors here all came from a human donor with melanoma.

The chain uses TRBV5-6 and TRBJ2-3; the D is unclear. Germline CDR1 is SGHDT and CDR2 is YYEEEE. V was pared by 3 bases and J by 0 bases, with 8 bases between. This CDR3 is built from 14 residues. Written as DNA, the CDR3 is TGTGCCAGCAGCTCTGACTGGAGCACAGATACGCAGTATTTT. Translated: CASSSDWSTDTQYF.

The table lists this clone with a few counts. The genes are TRBV5-4 and TRBJ2-3, with 9 bases fitting TRBD2. The ends lost 4 bases at V and 4 bases at J; junction bases unmatched: 10. CDR3 length: 16 residues. The germline V gene encodes CDR1 SGHNT and CDR2 YYREEE (reference sequence). CDR3 loop: CASSGGLRGGPDTQYF. The CDR3 DNA reads TGTGCCAGCAGCGGGGGCCTGCGGGGGGGCCCAGATACGCAGTATTTT.